Below, one TCR beta chain is given with its context. Its antigen remains unidentified. Treatment given: some 19 received Ad26.COV2.S at low or high dose, single or two shots; about 5 received placebo; per-sample allocation not given. After the first vaccine or placebo injection, samples were drawn on day 63. The sample came from a Boston adult aged 18-55 years. TCRdb keeps only in-frame clones here, not all; method: immunoSEQ multiplex PCR. Of roughly 320,000 clones listed, 87% are singletons. The sample is drawn from a study of Ad26.COV2.S vaccination and SARS-CoV-2 variants. About the study: The COV1001 Ad26.COV2.S trial arm included the donor. The authors gave Ad26.COV2.S intramuscularly, either once or twice 56 days apart. Notes on the study in general: Using TCR breadth and depth analyses may have led to underestimated total T cell responses.

The sequencing used peripheral blood, collected in a trial of Ad26.COV2.S vaccine versus placebo. This TCR was recovered from a person aged 18 to 59 who received the Ad26.COV2.S COVID-19 vaccine or a placebo.

The CDR3 here is CASSEVGAPDTQYF. Here the CDR3 DNA reads TGTGCCAGCAGTGAAGTGGGAGCCCCGGATACGCAGTATTTT. The chain combines TRBV6-1 with TRBJ2-3; TRBD2 might be the D (5 bases). The CDR3 runs 14 residues. Germline V lookup: CDR1 MNHNS, CDR2 SASEGT. V was cut by 1 base and J by 6 bases, with 11 bases left in between.